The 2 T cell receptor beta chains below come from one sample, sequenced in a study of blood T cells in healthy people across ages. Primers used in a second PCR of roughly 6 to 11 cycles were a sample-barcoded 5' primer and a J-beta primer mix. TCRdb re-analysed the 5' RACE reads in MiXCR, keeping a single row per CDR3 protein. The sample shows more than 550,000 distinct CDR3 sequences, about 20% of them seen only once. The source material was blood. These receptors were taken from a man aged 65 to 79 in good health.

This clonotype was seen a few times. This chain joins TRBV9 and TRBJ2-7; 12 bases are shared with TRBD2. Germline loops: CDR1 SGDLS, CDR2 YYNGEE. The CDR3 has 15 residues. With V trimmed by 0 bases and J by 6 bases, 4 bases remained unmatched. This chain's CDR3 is CASSVVTSGSPEQYV. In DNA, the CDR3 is TGTGCCAGCAGCGTAGTGACTAGCGGGAGTCCCGAGCAGTACGTC.

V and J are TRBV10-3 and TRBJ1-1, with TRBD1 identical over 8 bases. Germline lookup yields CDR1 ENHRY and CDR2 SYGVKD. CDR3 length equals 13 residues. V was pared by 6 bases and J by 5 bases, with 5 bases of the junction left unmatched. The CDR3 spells CAISRTGGTEAFF. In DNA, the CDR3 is TGTGCCATCAGCCGTACAGGGGGAACTGAAGCTTTCTTT.